This entry lists 25 T cell receptor beta chains sequenced from one sample in a study of T cell responses to AZD1222 COVID-19 vaccine. The data were produced by immunoSEQ multiplex PCR, yet TCRdb's version contains in-frame clones alone and is incomplete. The top ten hold around 2.8% of the sample, which has under 150,000 clones, around nine tenths seen once. Here the sequenced sample was peripheral blood, taken on day 0 of MenACWY control vaccination. Every receptor here comes from an adult in good health.

V and J are TRBV6-5 and TRBJ1-4; tentative D call: TRBD1 (5 bases). Trimming shortened V by 7 bases and J by 8 bases, and 17 bases separated the two germline ends. Germline CDR1 and CDR2: MNHEY and SVGAGI. The CDR3 spans 14 residues. CDR3 DNA: TGTGCCAGCACCACCCAGGGATTCGGGGAAAAACTGTTTTTT. Its translation: CASTTQGFGEKLFF.

This clone was seen only once. V usage is TRBV3-1 (or the pseudogene TRBV3-2) and J usage is TRBJ1-1, with D unclear. Germline V lookup: CDR1 LGHDT, CDR2 YNNKEL (reference sequence). The CDR3 is 15 residues long. With 1 base removed from V and 0 bases from J, the gap between germline ends came to 9 bases. The CDR3 coding sequence is TGTGCCAGCAGCCAAGGGGCCGTGATGAACACTGAAGCTTTCTTT. Translating gives CASSQGAVMNTEAFF.

The genes are TRBV28 and TRBJ1-5; 9 nucleotides align to TRBD1. CDR3 length: 15 residues. Germline V lookup: CDR1 MDHEN, CDR2 SYDVKM. V lost 10 bases, J lost 2 bases, and 9 bases stayed unmatched. For the CDR3, the DNA is TGTGCCACCTATTCACAGGGGGCAGGCAATCAGCCCCAGCATTTT. Amino acids: CATYSQGAGNQPQHF.

The chain uses TRBV27 and TRBJ2-7; the match to TRBD2 covers 7 bases. There are 13 residues in the CDR3. In germline, CDR1 is MNHEY, CDR2 SMNVEV (reference sequence). Trimming took 4 bases from V and 6 from J; bases not matched to a gene: 6. The CDR3 DNA follows: TGTGCCAGCAGTTCCGGACTAGGCCGCGAGCAGTACTTC. It yields the protein CASSSGLGREQYF.

The rearrangement uses TRBV3-1 (or the pseudogene TRBV3-2) and TRBJ2-5, with TRBD1 matching 10 bases. This CDR3 has 16 residues. Germline CDR1 reads LGHDT; CDR2 reads YNNKEL (reference sequence). Trimming took 3 bases from V and 5 from J; bases not matched to a gene: 9. As DNA, the CDR3 is TGTGCCAGCAGCCAGCCTGACAGGGGGCTTGGGGAGACCCAGTACTTC. It codes for CASSQPDRGLGETQYF.

This clone was counted a single time. This chain uses TRBV5-1 with TRBJ2-7, with 8 bases that match TRBD2. V was clipped by 5 bases and J by 1 base; unmatched bases: 5. CDR3 length: 14 amino acids. In germline, CDR1 is SGHRS, CDR2 YFSETQ. Written as DNA, the CDR3 is TGCGCCAGCAGTTATACTAGCGGTTCCTACGAGCAGTACTTC. It specifies CASSYTSGSYEQYF.

This clone was detected only once. For the CDR3, the DNA is TGTGCCACCAGGGGAAGGGAGGGAGGAAAGGACTATGGCTACACCTTC. It yields the protein CATRGREGGKDYGYTF. The J gene is TRBJ1-2, the V gene TRBV24-1; the D is unclear. The CDR3 has 16 amino acids. Germline loops: CDR1 KGHDR, CDR2 SFDVKD. V was trimmed by 7 bases and J by 3 bases, leaving 20 bases between them.

The genes are TRBV30 and TRBJ2-1, with TRBD2 matching 9 bases. The germline CDR1 and CDR2 sequences are GTSNPN and SVGIG (reference sequence). The CDR3 length is 15 residues. The V gene end was trimmed by 0 bases and the J gene end by 5 bases; junction bases not matched to a gene: 5. CDR3 coding DNA: TGTGCCTGGAGTGTGATGACTAGCGGAAACAATGAGCAGTTCTTC. The encoded protein is CAWSVMTSGNNEQFF.

The J gene is TRBJ2-2, the V gene TRBV4-1, with 7 nucleotides matching TRBD2. This CDR3 region has 15 residues. Losses at the gene ends were 4 bases for V and 6 bases for J; bases not matched to a gene: 8. Germline lookup yields CDR1 MGHRA and CDR2 YSYEKL. Here the CDR3 reads CASSLRGGRAGELFF. In DNA, the CDR3 is TGCGCCAGCAGCCTAAGGGGCGGGAGAGCCGGGGAGCTGTTTTTT.

This clone was picked up one time. The chain links TRBV28 to TRBJ1-2; 7 bases map to TRBD1. Germline-derived CDR1 and CDR2 are MDHEN and SYDVKM. This CDR3 comprises 16 residues. The ends lost 3 bases at V and 6 bases at J; junction bases unmatched: 13. For the CDR3, the DNA is TGTGCCAGCAGTTTTCAGGGACAGCCGACGGGAGATGGCTACACCTTC. It is translated as CASSFQGQPTGDGYTF.

The rearrangement links TRBV4-1 to TRBJ2-1; TRBD1 aligns across 7 bases. Trimming took 4 bases from V and 4 from J; bases not matched to a gene: 7. The CDR3 loop spans 15 amino acids. Germline lookup yields CDR1 MGHRA and CDR2 YSYEKL. CDR3 in DNA: TGCGCCAGCAGCCCCCTGGGACAGAAGTACAATGAGCAGTTCTTC. The encoded protein is CASSPLGQKYNEQFF.

The J gene is TRBJ2-1, the V gene TRBV11-3; the D gene is possibly TRBD2 (6 bases). V was pared by 5 bases and J by 3 bases, with 11 bases between. The V gene's germline CDR1 is SGHNT and CDR2 YENEEA. The CDR3 contains 14 residues. The CDR3 here is CASSPRRGYNEQFF. As DNA, the CDR3 is TGTGCCAGCAGCCCCCGGAGGGGCTACAATGAGCAGTTCTTC.

The chain combines TRBV3-1 (or the pseudogene TRBV3-2) with TRBJ1-4; the D is unclear. The CDR3 has 17 residues. Germline CDR1 and CDR2: LGHDT and YNNKEL (reference sequence). V was cut by 1 base and J by 0 bases, with 12 bases left in between. CDR3 nucleotide sequence: TGTGCCAGCAGCCAAGGCCCCTCGGTTGCAACTAATGAAAAACTGTTTTTT. Its translation: CASSQGPSVATNEKLFF.

The chain is built from TRBV29-1 and TRBJ2-5, with D possibly called TRBD1 or TRBD2 (5 bases each). Per germline, CDR1 SQVTM and CDR2 ANQGSEA. The CDR3 has 14 residues. Between the trimmed V and J ends, which lost 6 bases and 2 bases, there was a span of 16 bases. CDR3 sequence: CSVTPGRTQETQYF. The CDR3 DNA reads as TGCAGCGTCACGCCGGGACGTACACAAGAGACCCAGTACTTC.

The chain carries TRBV6-5 and TRBJ1-1; no reliable D call. The CDR3 contains 15 residues. Trimming removed 8 bases from V and 3 bases from J, with 19 bases in between. Germline CDR1 reads MNHEY; CDR2 reads SVGAGI. The CDR3 coding sequence is TGTGCCAGCGCCAATCTTCCACTAAGGGACACTGAAGCTTTCTTT. Translating gives CASANLPLRDTEAFF.

The chain is built from TRBV5-1 and TRBJ2-5; possibly TRBD2 for D (6 bases). Germline V gene data show CDR1 as SGHRS and CDR2 as YFSETQ. V lost 0 bases, J lost 4 bases, and 19 bases lay in between. This CDR3 spans 17 amino acids. The chain's CDR3 is CASSLASARGLRETQYF. The CDR3 DNA reads as TGCGCCAGCAGCTTGGCTAGCGCGAGGGGTTTGAGAGAGACCCAGTACTTC.

The count of this clone is one. CDR3 coding DNA: TGTGCCAGCAGCGATGTAGGGACGGAGCTTGGTCTCCACCAGCATTTT. This gives the protein CASSDVGTELGLHQHF. The chain joins TRBV2 to TRBJ1-5, with a tentative D call TRBD1 (5 bases). V dropped 6 bases and J dropped 12 bases, with 27 bases sitting between them. The CDR3 length is 16 residues. Germline lookup yields CDR1 SNHLY and CDR2 FYNNEI.

This clone was seen ten or more times. The V gene is TRBV7-2, the J gene TRBJ2-7; possibly TRBD2 for D (6 bases). Germline V lookup: CDR1 SGHTA, CDR2 FQGNSA. The CDR3 contains 16 residues. Trimming removed 5 bases at V and 7 bases at J, with 24 bases between. For the CDR3, the DNA is TGTGCCAGCAGCCCCACGTCCCGGGGGTCCGTTAAGGAGCAGTACTTC. Translated: CASSPTSRGSVKEQYF. Filled out from reference TRBV7-2 and TRBJ2-7, the complete variable domain reads GAGVSQSPSNKVTEKGKDVELRCDPISGHTALYWYRQSLGQGLEFLIYFQGNSAPDKSGLPSDRFSAERTGGSVSTLTIQRTQQEDSAVYLCASSPTSRGSVKEQYFGPGTRLTVT.

The chain links TRBV9 to TRBJ1-1; D gene uncertain. V was shortened by 0 bases and J by 1 base, with 4 bases between the two germline ends. Germline loops: CDR1 SGDLS, CDR2 YYNGEE. This CDR3 is 13 amino acids long. CDR3 region: CASSVEKNTEAFF. CDR3 in DNA: TGTGCCAGCAGCGTAGAGAAGAACACTGAAGCTTTCTTT.

The V and J genes are TRBV4-1 and TRBJ1-2; 10 positions match TRBD1. The V segment lost 2 bases and the J segment 4 bases; nucleotides outside the gene matches: 4. Germline assignment: CDR1 MGHRA and CDR2 YSYEKL. This CDR3 is 15 amino acids long. The CDR3, as DNA: TGCGCCAGCAGCCAAATGGGACAGGGGATCTATGGCTACACCTTC. This sequence encodes CASSQMGQGIYGYTF.

A single count supports this clone. The CDR3 region has the DNA TGTGCCAGCAGTTTTTCAGCCGGGGAGCTGTTTTTT. This gives the protein CASSFSAGELFF. The rearrangement links TRBV12-3 or TRBV12-4 to TRBJ2-2; D gene uncertain. The V end lost 3 bases, the J end lost 6 bases, and 5 bases lay between the germline ends. This CDR3 contains 12 residues.

This clone came up once. This chain links TRBV19 with TRBJ1-2, with TRBD1 identical over 7 bases. Germline V CDR1 and CDR2: LNHDA, SQIVND (reference sequence). V was clipped by 2 bases and J by 5 bases; unmatched bases: 11. CDR3 length equals 16 residues. The DNA for the CDR3 is TGTGCCAGTAGTATAATACGACAGGGTGGAGTTTATGGCTACACCTTC. It translates to CASSIIRQGGVYGYTF.

This clone was picked up one time. CDR3 coding DNA: TGTGCCAGCAGACCAGACAGCTACGAGCAGTACTTC. Protein product: CASRPDSYEQYF. The V call is TRBV2, the J call TRBJ2-7; perhaps TRBD1 as D (5 bases). The germline V and J ends were trimmed by 6 bases and 3 bases, with 9 bases remaining between them. CDR1 and CDR2 from the germline V gene are SNHLY and FYNNEI. CDR3 length equals 12 residues.

The rearrangement uses TRBV11-1 and TRBJ1-2; no clear D gene. The CDR3 consists of 13 residues. V was cut by 0 bases and J by 4 bases, with 6 bases left in between. Germline lookup yields CDR1 SGHAT and CDR2 FQDESV (reference sequence). As DNA, the CDR3 is TGTGCCAGCAGCTTAGCTGGACTCTATGGCTACACCTTC. Amino acids: CASSLAGLYGYTF.

This clone has a handful of counts. J is TRBJ1-1 and V is TRBV4-2; possible D gene TRBD1, 5 bases. Germline V CDR1 and CDR2: LGHNA, YNFKEQ. The CDR3 contains 12 residues. V was cut by 5 bases and J by 5 bases, with 9 bases left in between. The CDR3 DNA follows: TGTGCCAGCAGCACGCGGGGGACTGAAGCTTTCTTT. Protein product: CASSTRGTEAFF.